These T cell receptor beta chains were read from a single sample in a study of cytomegalovirus exposure and HLA in healthy donors. Generated by immunoSEQ multiplex PCR, the TCRdb table keeps only in-frame clones and is missing some. In the table there are 120,000 to 150,000 clones, 73% of which are singletons. Sequencing used PBMCs. Source of these receptors: a woman aged 18-29 years in good health and CMV-seronegative. CDR3s include the opening cysteine and the closing phenylalanine or tryptophan. Each record gives: V gene, D gene, clone size, J gene, CDR3 DNA, CDR3 protein. A D gene is named only where the DNA matches it firmly. The size field is filled for only some rows; it gives once, few, many or a size class.

V gene: TRBV19
D gene: TRBD2
clone size: NA
J gene: TRBJ2-5
CDR3 DNA: TGTGCCACCGGGACTAGCAAAGAGACCCAGTACTTC
CDR3 protein: CATGTSKETQYF

V gene: TRBV19
D gene: TRBD1
clone size: NA
J gene: TRBJ1-5
CDR3 DNA: TGTGCCAGTAGTATAGCCCGGGACAGACTTTATAGCAATCAGCCCCAGCATTTT
CDR3 protein: CASSIARDRLYSNQPQHF

V gene: TRBV27
D gene: NA
clone size: once
J gene: TRBJ1-4
CDR3 DNA: TGTGCCAGCAGTGCGGCGGGGGAAGGTAATGAAAAACTGTTTTTT
CDR3 protein: CASSAAGEGNEKLFF

V gene: TRBV6-5
D gene: NA
clone size: NA
J gene: TRBJ2-7
CDR3 DNA: TGTGCCAGCAGTTACAGTGACACACTCTACGAGCAGTACTTC
CDR3 protein: CASSYSDTLYEQYF

V gene: TRBV7-9
D gene: NA
clone size: once
J gene: TRBJ1-1
CDR3 DNA: TGTGCCAGCAGCTCTCCCCCCCTCCGGGGGGCGATGAACACTGAAGCTTTCTTT
CDR3 protein: CASSSPPLRGAMNTEAFF

V gene: TRBV28
D gene: TRBD2
clone size: NA
J gene: TRBJ2-7
CDR3 DNA: TGTGCCAGCAGCCGCAGCACTAGCGGGGGGTGGGAGCAGTACTTC
CDR3 protein: CASSRSTSGGWEQYF

V gene: TRBV27
D gene: NA
clone size: NA
J gene: TRBJ2-7
CDR3 DNA: TGTGCCAGCAGGGAGGGACGCCCGGTTATCTACGAGCAGTACTTC
CDR3 protein: CASREGRPVIYEQYF

V gene: TRBV28
D gene: TRBD1
clone size: NA
J gene: TRBJ2-1
CDR3 DNA: TGTGCCAGCAGTTTACCTCGGGACAGGGTCTCCGATGAGCAGTTCTTC
CDR3 protein: CASSLPRDRVSDEQFF

V gene: TRBV7-2
D gene: NA
clone size: few
J gene: TRBJ2-1
CDR3 DNA: TGTGCCAGCAGCCCTGGGCGGGATACCTACAATGAGCAGTTCTTC
CDR3 protein: CASSPGRDTYNEQFF

V gene: TRBV7-9
D gene: TRBD1
clone size: NA
J gene: TRBJ1-2
CDR3 DNA: TGTGCCAGCAGCGTTCCCCCCCGACAGGGAGCTAATGGCTACACCTTC
CDR3 protein: CASSVPPRQGANGYTF

V gene: TRBV5-6
D gene: NA
clone size: NA
J gene: TRBJ1-5
CDR3 DNA: TGTGCCAGCAGCTCGGGACTTCCAGGCGAGCCCCAGCATTTT
CDR3 protein: CASSSGLPGEPQHF

V gene: TRBV19
D gene: TRBD1
clone size: NA
J gene: TRBJ1-5
CDR3 DNA: TGTGCCAGCAGGAAAACCGGGACAGGAGATCAGCCCCAGCATTTT
CDR3 protein: CASRKTGTGDQPQHF

V gene: TRBV10-2
D gene: TRBD1
clone size: NA
J gene: TRBJ1-1
CDR3 DNA: TGCGCCAGCAGGTTGACAGGGGTGAACACTGAAGCTTTCTTT
CDR3 protein: CASRLTGVNTEAFF

V gene: TRBV18
D gene: NA
clone size: NA
J gene: TRBJ1-1
CDR3 DNA: TGTGCCAGCTCACCGAGTGACATGGTATCCACTGAAGCTTTCTTT
CDR3 protein: CASSPSDMVSTEAFF

V gene: TRBV7-2
D gene: NA
clone size: NA
J gene: TRBJ1-4
CDR3 DNA: TGTGCCAGCAGCTTAGGTGGAGGACTTAATGAAAAACTGTTTTTT
CDR3 protein: CASSLGGGLNEKLFF

V gene: TRBV7-2
D gene: NA
clone size: NA
J gene: TRBJ2-7
CDR3 DNA: TGTGCCAGCAGCTTAGAGTTAGGGGTAACCTACGAGCAGTACTTC
CDR3 protein: CASSLELGVTYEQYF

V gene: TRBV7-2
D gene: TRBD1
clone size: NA
J gene: TRBJ1-6
CDR3 DNA: TGTGCCAGCAGCTCACAGGGGGGAGGTTCACCCCTCCACTTT
CDR3 protein: CASSSQGGGSPLHF

V gene: TRBV27
D gene: NA
clone size: NA
J gene: TRBJ1-1
CDR3 DNA: TGTGCCAGCAGGAAAACAGGTGTTTCGGGGGGGAGCACTGAAGCTTTCTTT
CDR3 protein: CASRKTGVSGGSTEAFF

V gene: TRBV14
D gene: NA
clone size: NA
J gene: TRBJ1-4
CDR3 DNA: TGTGCCAGCAGCCAAGACGCGGGGTGGGATGAAAAACTGTTTTTT
CDR3 protein: CASSQDAGWDEKLFF

V gene: TRBV27
D gene: NA
clone size: once
J gene: TRBJ2-1
CDR3 DNA: TGTGCCAGCAGTTACCGACTAGGAATTAACAATGAGCAGTTCTTC
CDR3 protein: CASSYRLGINNEQFF

V gene: TRBV28
D gene: NA
clone size: few
J gene: TRBJ1-2
CDR3 DNA: TGTGCCAGCAGTTTATATAATCCCCCTTATATCACCTTC
CDR3 protein: CASSLYNPPYITF

V gene: TRBV5-1
D gene: NA
clone size: NA
J gene: TRBJ2-3
CDR3 DNA: TGCGCCAGCAGCTTGGGCCCCGGGGACTTGGATACGCAGTATTTT
CDR3 protein: CASSLGPGDLDTQYF